This entry describes one T cell receptor (beta chain). Its antigen remains undetermined. Qualities for individual bases were not recorded, and no much larger clone is one base off. This record comes from a study of OX40 agonist ivuxolimab in advanced cancers. At the level of the whole study: Ivuxolimab was a fully human IgG2 agonistic monoclonal antibody targeting the costimulatory receptor OX40 (CD134). Intravenous ivuxolimab was administered to patients every 2 weeks at six dose levels: 0.01, 0.1, 0.3, 1.5, 3 and 10 mg/kg. Among the 50 to 55 dose-escalation patients, approximately 20 had hepatocellular carcinoma, roughly 15 melanoma, 9 renal cell carcinoma and 9 head and neck cancer. In the dose-escalation cohort, 75% to 90% of patients were male, and the mean age was approximately 60 years with a range of roughly 20 to 85. Patients were allowed to have had prior anti-PD-1, anti-PD-L1 or anti-CTLA-4 therapy, and 30% to 40% of the dose-escalation patients had previously received checkpoint inhibitors. Partial responses occurred in three dose-escalation patients: two with cutaneous melanoma and one with hepatocellular carcinoma. The point of sequencing TCRbeta in the periphery was to test whether ivuxolimab changed TCR sequence diversity and drove clonal T-cell expansion. The paper covers the monotherapy dose-escalation part of the phase I ivuxolimab trial, which included N of about 56 patients.

The trial excluded patients who had a history of autoimmune disease or who were on systemic immunosuppression. In every dose cohort, peripheral blood was drawn for TCR sequencing at baseline, cycle 4 day 1, and cycle 7 day 1. Samples came from an open-label, multicenter, first-in-human phase I dose-escalation trial of ivuxolimab. Adults with locally advanced or metastatic melanoma, renal cell, hepatocellular, or head and neck squamous cell carcinoma were enrolled in the trial. Before TCR sequencing, CD4+ T cells and CD8+ T cells were sorted from peripheral blood as separate populations. On the study overall, not on this receptor specifically: The antigen specificity of the clonally expanded peripheral T cells was not determined. Low levels of normalized T-cell clonal expansion were also seen in some patients who did not respond. After ivuxolimab, more expanded clones were found on average in CD8+ T cells than in CD4+ T cells. Clonal expansion of both CD4+ and CD8+ blood T cells was observed from baseline to week 6 at doses 0.1 to 3.0 mg/kg. In the 0.1-3.0 mg/kg groups, partial responders were among the patients with the lowest normalized peripheral clonal expansion, particularly in CD8+ T cells.

For sequencing of the TCRbeta CDR3 region, genomic DNA was extracted from the sorted cells. The immunoSEQ Assay was used to sequence the TCRbeta CDR3 regions. TCRdb provides this immuneACCESS table in a form limited to in-frame rearrangements. Some clones are lacking; in checked studies, under half of them reflect an unresolved V gene, and why the rest are absent is not known. The sample table records 40,000 or so clones; roughly 80% of these occur just once. Over 20% of the sample lies in the top ten. This sequence originates from an adult with an advanced solid tumor such as melanoma, head and neck, liver or kidney cancer. The sample here was CD4+ or CD8+ T cells sorted from blood, taken in a trial of the OX40 agonist ivuxolimab.

The CDR3 protein sequence reads: CASSSAGGGADTQYF. The DNA sequence is given as TGTGCCAGCAGTTCGGCGGGAGGCGGGGCAGATACGCAGTATTTT. Recombination joined TRBV28 with TRBJ2-3, with 8 central nucleotides matching TRBD2. CDR1 MDHEN and CDR2 SYDVKM were looked up in the germline V gene. Measured from the cysteine to the phenylalanine, the CDR3 is 15 residues long. This entry keeps only the CDR3 DNA: 45 bases, framed from base 1. Ends trimmed: V by 4 bases, J by 4 bases; bases unmatched to a gene: 7.